One and the same sample provided the 4 T cell receptor beta chains below, sequenced in a study of blood T cell repertoires in COVID-19. Assay used: immunoSEQ multiplex PCR; TCRdb lists only in-frame clones, some missing. The sample has fewer than 130,000 clones, 80% to 90% seen once; the top ten hold approximately 17%. The sequencing sample was made of peripheral blood. These receptors were collected from an older woman with acute or convalescent COVID-19.

The chain has TRBV10-3 and TRBJ2-4; 9 bases line up with TRBD1. CDR3 length equals 16 residues. Germline trimming cut 5 bases from V and 7 bases from J; bases unmatched to any gene: 12. The germline gives CDR1 ENHRY, CDR2 SYGVKD. The CDR3 nucleotides are TGTGCCATCAGTCCCACCGGGGGACAGGGTAGGAACATTCAGTACTTC. This encodes CAISPTGGQGRNIQYF.

The CDR3 protein is CASSRLAAAYNEQFF. In DNA, the CDR3 is TGTGCCAGCAGCAGACTAGCGGCCGCCTACAATGAGCAGTTCTTC. The chain carries TRBV7-2 and TRBJ2-1; TRBD2 matches at 9 bases. CDR1 and CDR2 from the germline V gene are SGHTA and FQGNSA. The trim removed 5 bases at V and 2 bases at J, leaving 4 bases unmatched. The CDR3 is made up of 15 amino acids.

The genes are TRBV7-8 and TRBJ1-4, with TRBD1 identical over 8 bases. Looked up from germline, CDR1 is SGHVS and CDR2 is FQNEAQ. The ends lost 5 bases at V and 8 bases at J; junction bases unmatched: 7. CDR3 length equals 14 residues. CDR3 protein: CASSPRTGREKLFF. CDR3 nucleotide sequence: TGTGCCAGCAGCCCCCGGACAGGGCGAGAAAAACTGTTTTTT.

The rearrangement links TRBV6-6 to TRBJ2-7; TRBD2 agrees at 9 bases. Germline V gene lookup returns CDR1 MNHNY and CDR2 SVGAGI (reference sequence). The CDR3 loop spans 15 amino acids. After removal of 4 bases from V and 7 bases from J, the junction contained 11 bases not matched to a gene. The CDR3 DNA reads TGTGCCAGCAGTTCCCAGCGGGGGGCCACGAGAGAGCAGTACTTC. Its protein product is CASSSQRGATREQYF.